This is a list of T cell receptor beta chains from one sample in a study of Graves' ophthalmopathy and Graves' hyperthyroidism. Using its own MiXCR run on the multiplex PCR reads, TCRdb lists one record per CDR3 protein. The table has approximately 480,000 distinct CDR3 sequences, 13% to 15% seen once. Sequences were obtained from blood. These TCRs come from a woman under 40 with Graves' ophthalmopathy. CDR3s include the opening cysteine and the closing phenylalanine or tryptophan. Each record gives: CDR3 length, clone size, V gene, J gene, D gene, CDR3 DNA, CDR3 protein. A D gene is named only where the DNA matches it firmly. Expanded clones get a size class; other rows say once, few or many, or leave the size out.

>14|many|TRBV24-1|TRBJ2-5|NA
TGTGCCACCAGTGCCTCGAACAGCCAAGAGACCCAGTACTTC
CATSASNSQETQYF
>12|many|TRBV20-1|TRBJ1-5|NA
TGCAGTACGTATAGGGGGGATCAGCCCCAGCATTTT
CSTYRGDQPQHF
>14|many|TRBV7-9|TRBJ1-6|NA
TGTGCCAGCAGCTCCGGACAGCCTAATTCACCCCTCCACTTT
CASSSGQPNSPLHF
>13|NA|TRBV3-1|TRBJ1-2|NA
TGTGCCAGCAGCCAAGTTATTGGGAATGGCTACACCTTC
CASSQVIGNGYTF
>15|NA|TRBV7-7|TRBJ2-5|TRBD1
TGTGCCAGCAGCAGAGGGACAGATCTTCAAGAGACCCAGTACTTC
CASSRGTDLQETQYF
>14|few|TRBV12-5|TRBJ2-7|NA
TGTGCTAGTGGTTTGCCGCGGAGGAGGTACGAGCAGTACTTC
CASGLPRRRYEQYF
>13|few|TRBV6-1|TRBJ2-7|NA
TGTGCCAGCATTGATTTATTTCGAGTCGAGCAGTACTTC
CASIDLFRVEQYF
>15|NA|TRBV5-1|TRBJ1-1|NA
TGCGCCAGCAGCTTGCATGGCAGCACGAACACTGAAGCTTTCTTT
CASSLHGSTNTEAFF
>18|many|TRBV5-1|TRBJ1-1|TRBD1
TGCGCCAGCAGCTTTACCCCTCAATCGACAGGGATGAACACTGAAGCTTTCTTT
CASSFTPQSTGMNTEAFF
>16|many|TRBV28|TRBJ2-5|TRBD1
TGTGCTACGCAGAGTGGGGACAGGGGGCTCGGGGAGACCCAGTACTTC
CATQSGDRGLGETQYF
>14|many|TRBV12-3/TRBV12-4|TRBJ1-1|NA
TGTGCCAGCAGTTTTGAGGAGGGAAGCACTGAAGCTTTCTTT
CASSFEEGSTEAFF
>17|many|TRBV6-5|TRBJ1-6|NA
TGTGCCAGCAGTTACTCGATAGGGATTGAGTATAATTCACCCCTCCACTTT
CASSYSIGIEYNSPLHF
>15|many|TRBV4-1|TRBJ1-5|NA
TGCGCCAGCAGCCTTATTTCTGGGGCGCATCAGCCCCAGCATTTT
CASSLISGAHQPQHF
>17|many|TRBV6-2/TRBV6-3|TRBJ2-7|TRBD2
TGTGCCAGCAGTTACAGGCCTAGCGGGGGACATTCCTACGAGCAGTACTTC
CASSYRPSGGHSYEQYF
>16|NA|TRBV5-1|TRBJ2-4|NA
TGCGCCAGCAGCTTGGAGGGACTTTCAGGCAAAAACATTCAGTACTTC
CASSLEGLSGKNIQYF
>14|many|TRBV4-2|TRBJ2-2|NA
TGTGCCAGCAGCCAAGATCGGAGCGGCGGGGAGCTGTTTTTT
CASSQDRSGGELFF
>12|many|TRBV7-2|TRBJ1-1|NA
TGTGCCAGCAGCTTTAGTGCGACTGAAGCTTTCTTT
CASSFSATEAFF